This is a list of T cell receptor beta chains from one sample in a study of blood T cells in healthy people across ages. TCRdb re-called the 5' RACE reads through MiXCR, storing one row per CDR3 protein. The data contain 780,000 or so distinct CDR3 sequences, roughly three fifths of them singletons. Material: blood. The origin of the receptors is a man in his forties in good health. CDR3s include the opening cysteine and the closing phenylalanine or tryptophan. The D gene is left open where the match is weak. The listing skips clone size in some rows; elsewhere it reads once, few, many or a size class.

size: few; D: TRBD1; V: TRBV7-2; J: TRBJ2-7; length: 15; CDR3: CASSTGTGNGYEQYF; DNA: TGTGCCAGCAGCACTGGGACAGGGAACGGGTACGAGCAGTACTTC
size: NA; D: TRBD2; V: TRBV14; J: TRBJ2-1; length: 15; CDR3: CASSQGGGGIYEQFF; DNA: TGTGCCAGCAGCCAAGGGGGGGGAGGAATATATGAGCAGTTCTTC
size: NA; D: NA; V: TRBV29-1; J: TRBJ2-6; length: 14; CDR3: CRVEPGSGANVLTF; DNA: TGCAGAGTTGAGCCAGGGTCTGGGGCCAACGTCCTGACTTTC
size: few; D: TRBD1; V: TRBV20-1; J: TRBJ1-2; length: 16; CDR3: CSARDWGTGRVGGYTF; DNA: TGCAGTGCTAGAGATTGGGGGACAGGGCGTGTCGGTGGCTACACCTTC
size: few; D: NA; V: TRBV4-1; J: TRBJ1-4; length: 14; CDR3: CASSQVGENEKLFF; DNA: TGCGCCAGCAGCCAAGTTGGAGAAAATGAAAAACTGTTTTTT
size: NA; D: TRBD1; V: TRBV28; J: TRBJ2-7; length: 18; CDR3: CASSTPITGTGATYEQYF; DNA: TGTGCCAGCAGCACACCGATTACCGGGACAGGGGCCACCTACGAGCAGTACTTC
size: NA; D: NA; V: TRBV14; J: TRBJ2-5; length: 17; CDR3: CASSQVVGGSGRETQYF; DNA: TGTGCCAGCAGCCAAGTTGTCGGAGGGAGCGGAAGGGAGACCCAGTACTTC
size: NA; D: TRBD2; V: TRBV28; J: TRBJ2-7; length: 14; CDR3: CASGGGRPTYEQYF; DNA: TGTGCCAGCGGCGGGGGGCGACCTACCTACGAGCAGTACTTC
size: NA; D: NA; V: TRBV3-1; J: TRBJ2-5; length: 15; CDR3: CASSQDRHTQETQYF; DNA: TGTGCCAGCAGCCAAGATCGGCACACGCAAGAGACCCAGTACTTC
size: NA; D: NA; V: TRBV10-3; J: TRBJ2-1; length: 17; CDR3: CAISESEEGAPYNEQFF; DNA: TGTGCCATCAGTGAGTCGGAGGAGGGGGCACCCTACAATGAGCAGTTCTTC
size: few; D: NA; V: TRBV27; J: TRBJ2-3; length: 12; CDR3: CASSFFPNTQYF; DNA: TGTGCCAGCAGTTTTTTTCCAAATACGCAGTATTTT
size: NA; D: NA; V: TRBV9; J: TRBJ1-2; length: 16; CDR3: CASSYGMSGLGPGYTF; DNA: TGTGCCAGCAGCTATGGGATGTCCGGCCTAGGGCCTGGCTACACCTTC
size: NA; D: NA; V: TRBV28; J: TRBJ2-7; length: 16; CDR3: CASSFSQGQAPSEQYF; DNA: TGTGCCAGCAGTTTCAGTCAAGGGCAGGCGCCCTCCGAGCAGTACTTC
size: NA; D: NA; V: TRBV5-1; J: TRBJ1-6; length: 15; CDR3: CASRRTTEYNSPLHF; DNA: TGCGCCAGCAGAAGAACGACAGAGTATAATTCACCCCTCCACTTT
size: NA; D: TRBD1; V: TRBV14; J: TRBJ1-2; length: 15; CDR3: CASCRGTGGYYGYTF; DNA: TGTGCCAGCTGCCGCGGGACAGGGGGTTACTATGGCTACACCTTC
size: NA; D: TRBD2; V: TRBV7-9; J: TRBJ2-3; length: 15; CDR3: CASSLGGTSVDTQYF; DNA: TGTGCCAGCAGCTTAGGGGGGACTAGCGTTGATACGCAGTATTTT
size: few; D: NA; V: TRBV7-9; J: TRBJ2-1; length: 13; CDR3: CASSLRAEDEQFF; DNA: TGTGCCAGCAGCTTAAGGGCAGAAGATGAGCAGTTCTTC
size: NA; D: TRBD2; V: TRBV20-1; J: TRBJ2-7; length: 14; CDR3: CSAEAGGRSGEQYF; DNA: TGCAGTGCGGAGGCGGGGGGCCGGTCTGGCGAGCAGTACTTC
size: NA; D: NA; V: TRBV12-3/TRBV12-4; J: TRBJ1-2; length: 12; CDR3: CASSTGFYGYTF; DNA: TGTGCCAGCTCCACGGGATTCTATGGCTACACCTTC
size: NA; D: NA; V: TRBV6-4; J: TRBJ2-3; length: 16; CDR3: CASSDSGGFLTDTQYF; DNA: TGTGCCAGCAGTGACTCGGGCGGTTTCCTCACAGATACGCAGTATTTT
size: once; D: NA; V: TRBV28; J: TRBJ2-3; length: 19; CDR3: CASSLGGGNRGLSTDTQYF; DNA: TGTGCCAGCAGTTTGGGGGGTGGTAATCGGGGATTAAGCACAGATACGCAGTATTTT
size: NA; D: NA; V: TRBV3-1; J: TRBJ2-5; length: 14; CDR3: CASSQGWEQETQYF; DNA: TGTGCCAGCAGCCAAGGTTGGGAGCAAGAGACCCAGTACTTC
size: NA; D: NA; V: TRBV27; J: TRBJ2-7; length: 14; CDR3: CASSPNGGTYEQYF; DNA: TGTGCCAGCAGCCCCAATGGGGGAACCTACGAGCAGTACTTC
size: few; D: NA; V: TRBV7-2; J: TRBJ1-2; length: 15; CDR3: CASSPRRDGAYGYTF; DNA: TGTGCCAGCAGCCCACGCAGGGACGGAGCATATGGCTACACCTTC
size: NA; D: NA; V: TRBV2; J: TRBJ2-6; length: 15; CDR3: CASSDPAGQANVLTF; DNA: TGTGCCAGCAGTGATCCTGCCGGGCAGGCCAACGTCCTGACTTTC
size: NA; D: NA; V: TRBV15; J: TRBJ1-4; length: 15; CDR3: CATSSSIATNEKLFF; DNA: TGTGCCACCAGCTCTTCGATTGCAACTAATGAAAAACTGTTTTTT
size: NA; D: TRBD1; V: TRBV7-6; J: TRBJ2-7; length: 13; CDR3: CASREGASYEQYF; DNA: TGTGCCAGCAGAGAGGGGGCCTCCTACGAGCAGTACTTC
size: NA; D: NA; V: TRBV28; J: TRBJ1-2; length: 13; CDR3: CASRYFEGRGYTF; DNA: TGTGCCAGCAGGTACTTTGAAGGGCGAGGCTACACCTTC
size: NA; D: TRBD1; V: TRBV29-1; J: TRBJ2-5; length: 12; CDR3: CSVQGARETQYF; DNA: TGCAGCGTGCAGGGGGCGCGGGAGACCCAGTACTTC
size: many; D: NA; V: TRBV14; J: TRBJ2-1; length: 19; CDR3: CASSPTLGAGTTTIGEQFF; DNA: TGTGCCAGCAGCCCCACCCTGGGGGCAGGGACCACTACCATTGGTGAGCAGTTCTTC
size: NA; D: NA; V: TRBV9; J: TRBJ2-1; length: 15; CDR3: CASSSRSIPYNEQFF; DNA: TGTGCCAGCAGCTCCCGTTCAATCCCCTACAATGAGCAGTTCTTC
size: NA; D: TRBD1; V: TRBV29-1; J: TRBJ2-2; length: 15; CDR3: CSVELRDRASGELFF; DNA: TGCAGCGTTGAGCTCCGCGACAGGGCGTCCGGGGAGCTGTTTTTT
size: NA; D: NA; V: TRBV6-5; J: TRBJ1-2; length: 18; CDR3: CASSYSSKRQAAPYGYTF; DNA: TGTGCCAGCAGTTACTCTTCCAAGCGACAGGCAGCTCCCTATGGCTACACCTTC
size: NA; D: TRBD1; V: TRBV2; J: TRBJ1-5; length: 11; CDR3: CASSLRQGQHF; DNA: TGTGCCAGCAGTCTCCGACAGGGCCAGCATTTT
size: NA; D: TRBD1; V: TRBV5-1; J: TRBJ2-6; length: 17; CDR3: CASSQQGVLSGANVLTF; DNA: TGCGCCAGCAGCCAACAGGGGGTCTTGTCTGGGGCCAACGTCCTGACTTTC
size: NA; D: NA; V: TRBV5-1; J: TRBJ2-5; length: 19; CDR3: CASSLSPVVTGRNQETQYF; DNA: TGCGCCAGCAGCTTGAGCCCGGTTGTCACGGGGAGAAATCAAGAGACCCAGTACTTC
size: few; D: TRBD2; V: TRBV7-3; J: TRBJ2-5; length: 14; CDR3: CASSSGGDHATQYF; DNA: TGTGCCAGCAGCTCCGGGGGGGATCATGCGACCCAGTACTTC
size: NA; D: NA; V: TRBV6-1; J: TRBJ2-1; length: 14; CDR3: CASSPGNSYNEQFF; DNA: TGTGCCAGTTCCCCGGGGAACTCCTACAATGAGCAGTTCTTC
size: NA; D: NA; V: TRBV3-1; J: TRBJ2-5; length: 15; CDR3: CASSQLSRSQETQYF; DNA: TGTGCCAGCAGCCAATTAAGTCGGAGTCAAGAGACCCAGTACTTC
size: few; D: TRBD1; V: TRBV12-3/TRBV12-4; J: TRBJ2-7; length: 13; CDR3: CASSPGTVYEQYF; DNA: TGTGCCAGCAGTCCCGGGACAGTCTACGAGCAGTACTTC
size: few; D: NA; V: TRBV21-1; J: TRBJ1-5; length: 16; CDR3: CASSRSPINSNQPQHF; DNA: TGTGCCAGCAGCAGGAGTCCGATCAATAGCAATCAGCCCCAGCATTTT
size: once; D: NA; V: TRBV27; J: TRBJ2-5; length: 14; CDR3: CASSPTVYQETQYF; DNA: TGTGCCAGCAGTCCGACAGTGTACCAAGAGACCCAGTACTTC
size: few; D: NA; V: TRBV7-9; J: TRBJ2-1; length: 15; CDR3: CASSLAGNKGHEQFF; DNA: TGTGCCAGCAGCTTAGCGGGGAACAAAGGTCATGAGCAGTTCTTC
size: NA; D: TRBD2; V: TRBV4-3; J: TRBJ2-1; length: 15; CDR3: CASSQGTSGNDEQFF; DNA: TGCGCCAGCAGCCAGGGGACTAGCGGGAACGATGAGCAGTTCTTC
size: NA; D: TRBD1; V: TRBV4-2; J: TRBJ1-2; length: 17; CDR3: CASSQDANTGEVRGYTF; DNA: TGTGCCAGCAGCCAAGATGCCAATACAGGGGAAGTCCGTGGCTACACCTTC